This TCR beta chain was profiled in a study of regulatory T cells in long-lasting Graves disease. Study observations and caveats: It was in persistent disease that TRBV28, TRBJ1-2 and TRBJ2-5 were favored.

This sample's time point: newly diagnosed GD, antithyroid drugs for less than 3 months. The TCR library was prepared using RNA isolated from PBMCs. Construction of TCR beta libraries relied on iRepertoire HTBI primers and on Arm-PCR targeting CDR3 regions. As handled by the study authors: Detected in the samples were around 62 TRBV and 14 TRBJ segments. TCRdb passed the multiplex PCR reads through MiXCR, listing each CDR3 protein once. V and J calls and clone size were set by TCRdb, not the authors. The data contain some 240,000 distinct CDR3 sequences, around 19% of them singletons. This clonotype was seen many times. What it recognizes is unknown. The CDR3 loop spans 14 amino acids. Germline CDR1 SNHLY, CDR2 FYNNEI. Trimming cost V 3 bases and J 3 bases, with 8 bases left between them. This sample was also put to use in a study of T cells in Graves' hyperthyroidism and ophthalmopathy. From that paper: Using the HTBI primer set, a first-round RT-PCR was run on the TCR CDR3. Separating ophthalmopathy from stable hyperthyroidism was achieved by a 13 V-J model.

The gene calls are TRBV2 and TRBJ1-4, with unresolved D. This TCR derives from a woman in her 30s with Graves disease. This sample comprised peripheral blood mononuclear cells (PBMCs), obtained at new diagnosis, from a patient treated with antithyroid drugs. The CDR3 loop is CASSDNAANEKLFF. As DNA, the CDR3 is TGTGCCAGCAGTGATAACGCTGCTAATGAAAAACTGTTTTTT.